The 19 T cell receptor beta chains reported below all come from one sample, sequenced in a study of T-cell memory formation after mild COVID-19. TCRdb ran MiXCR on the 5' RACE reads and lists one entry per CDR3 protein. The sample gives a few hundred thousand distinct CDR3 sequences, more than 13% of which show up once; roughly 23% is in the top ten. Sequencing input: PBMCs or a T cell subset sorted from them (not recorded which). The receptors come from a man between 18 and 29 years old who had mild COVID-19 (a few samples of this study predate the infection). Cell type and time point are not known.

The chain combines TRBV5-1 with TRBJ2-5, with TRBD1 matching over 8 bases. The germline gives CDR1 SGHRS, CDR2 YFSETQ. J gave up 4 bases and V 2 bases, and 13 bases lay outside the gene matches. The CDR3 has 17 residues. The CDR3 protein is CASSLGSGGSSSETQYF. In DNA, the CDR3 is TGCGCCAGCAGCTTAGGATCAGGGGGCTCGTCGTCAGAGACCCAGTACTTC. Based on the CDR3 plus reference TRBV5-1 and TRBJ2-5, the full variable domain is KAGVTQTPRYLIKTRGQQVTLSCSPISGHRSVSWYQQTPGQGLQFLFEYFSETQRNKGNFPGRFSGRQFSNSRSEMNVSTLELGDSALYLCASSLGSGGSSSETQYFGPGTRLLVL.

The chain employs TRBV20-1 and TRBJ1-2; 10 positions agree with TRBD1. The V and J ends lost 4 bases and 6 bases, in that order; junction bases with no gene match: 5. The CDR3 has 13 amino acids. From germline, CDR1 is DFQATT and CDR2 SNEGSKA (reference sequence). The CDR3 is CSAIRQGANGYTF. Written as DNA, the CDR3 is TGCAGTGCTATCCGACAGGGGGCGAATGGCTACACCTTC.

CDR3 DNA sequence: TGTGCCAGCAGTTACAGACAGGGCAATCAGCCCCAGCATTTT. Residues: CASSYRQGNQPQHF. V and J are TRBV6-5 and TRBJ1-5; D possibly corresponds to TRBD1 (6 bases). The germline CDR1 and CDR2 sequences are MNHEY and SVGAGI. Trimming left V 2 bases short and J 2 bases short, with 7 bases between. This CDR3 region has 14 residues.

This clonotype turned up a few times. The chain couples TRBV6-2 or TRBV6-3 to TRBJ1-5; the match to TRBD1 covers 7 bases. The CDR3 has 15 amino acids. V lost 3 bases, J lost 7 bases, and 9 bases stayed unmatched. Germline CDR1 MNHEY, CDR2 SVGEGT. This CDR3 reads CASSYPPGQLQPQHF. In nucleotides, the CDR3 is TGTGCCAGCAGTTATCCTCCGGGACAGCTACAGCCCCAGCATTTT.

This clonotype was recorded at least ten times. The chain links TRBV7-9 to TRBJ2-1; D remains unclear. The CDR3 is 12 amino acids. With 6 bases removed from V and 10 bases from J, the gap between germline ends came to 13 bases. Germline V gene lookup returns CDR1 SEHNR and CDR2 FQNEAQ (reference sequence). The CDR3 nucleotides are TGTGCCAGCAGTCTAAACTTCATCGAGCAGTTCTTC. It encodes CASSLNFIEQFF.

J is TRBJ2-7 and V is TRBV27; TRBD2 is a possible D gene (5 bases). The CDR3 contains 16 residues. CDR1 and CDR2 from the germline V gene are MNHEY and SMNVEV (reference sequence). The V end was cut by 2 bases, the J end by 5 bases, with 19 bases between. The CDR3 is CASSLGREIRVHEQYV. CDR3 bases: TGTGCCAGCAGTTTAGGTAGGGAGATACGAGTCCACGAGCAGTACGTC.

This clonotype was seen more than once but under ten times. This chain joins TRBV6-2 or TRBV6-3 and TRBJ2-1, with D possibly TRBD2 on 7 matching bases. V lost 8 bases, J lost 8 bases, and 13 bases lay in between. The germline V gene encodes CDR1 MNHEY and CDR2 SVGEGT. The CDR3 runs to 12 residues. This CDR3 reads CASGQGRDEQFF. DNA for the CDR3: TGTGCCAGCGGCCAGGGGAGGGATGAGCAGTTCTTC.

This clonotype was detected only a few times. The chain uses TRBV11-2 and TRBJ2-3, with TRBD2 identical over 11 bases. The CDR3 has 16 amino acids. CDR1 and CDR2 from the germline V gene are SGHAT and FQNNGV. V lost 7 bases and J lost 2; bases outside the gene matches: 8. For the CDR3, the DNA is TGTGCCAGCAACTTGGCTAGCGGGGGGTCCACAGATACGCAGTATTTT. Its protein product is CASNLASGGSTDTQYF.

The V gene is TRBV5-1, the J gene TRBJ2-2; D is unclear. V lost 5 bases and J 1 base, leaving 6 bases between the germline ends. Germline CDR1 reads SGHRS; CDR2 reads YFSETQ. CDR3 size: 13 residues. The CDR3 DNA reads TGCGCCAGCAGACTTCTGAACACCGGGGAGCTGTTTTTT. Translated, it gives CASRLLNTGELFF.

The V gene is TRBV15, the J gene TRBJ2-3; 8 bases are shared with TRBD1. Trimming removed 1 base from V and 2 bases from J; junction bases left unmatched: 2. This CDR3 comprises 15 residues. CDR1 LNHNV and CDR2 YYDKDF come from the germline V gene (reference sequence). The CDR3 reads CATSRGTGFTDTQYF. CDR3 DNA: TGTGCCACCAGCAGAGGGACAGGGTTCACAGATACGCAGTATTTT.

The chain couples TRBV5-1 to TRBJ1-1; no clear D. V gave up 0 bases and J gave up 0 bases, with 9 bases separating them. The CDR3 spans 15 residues. Germline lookup yields CDR1 SGHRS and CDR2 YFSETQ. CDR3 bases: TGCGCCAGCAGCTTGGGCAATGTGATGAACACTGAAGCTTTCTTT. Its translation: CASSLGNVMNTEAFF.

This clonotype came up many times. The J gene is TRBJ2-3, the V gene TRBV5-1; D gene ambiguous. The CDR3 has 13 residues. The ends were cut back, 1 base at V and 6 bases at J, with 9 bases in the middle. Germline lookup yields CDR1 SGHRS and CDR2 YFSETQ. CDR3 region: CASSLSVSDTQYF. CDR3 sequence (DNA): TGCGCCAGCAGCTTGAGTGTTTCCGATACGCAGTATTTT.

This chain links TRBV10-3 with TRBJ2-3; 10 positions match TRBD2. CDR1 and CDR2 from the germline V gene are ENHRY and SYGVKD. The CDR3 length is 16 residues. V was pared by 5 bases and J by 4 bases, with 9 bases of the junction left unmatched. CDR3 protein: CAISQSGGAIADTQYF. The DNA of the CDR3 is TGTGCCATCAGTCAAAGCGGGGGGGCTATCGCAGATACGCAGTATTTT.

The chain employs TRBV20-1 and TRBJ2-3, with D uncertain. Trimming left V 5 bases short and J 0 bases short, with 9 bases between. Germline V lookup: CDR1 DFQATT, CDR2 SNEGSKA (reference sequence). The CDR3 consists of 13 residues. Here the CDR3 DNA reads TGCAGTGCTTTTCGTATTAGCACAGATACGCAGTATTTT. Translating it yields CSAFRISTDTQYF.

The chain uses TRBV5-6 and TRBJ2-1, with TRBD1 matching 8 bases. Looked up from germline, CDR1 is SGHDT and CDR2 is YYEEEE. CDR3 size: 17 residues. Trimming at V came to 3 bases and at J to 1 base, leaving 9 bases not matched to a gene. CDR3 bases: TGTGCCAGCAGCTGGACAGGGTCTGTTTTTTCCTACAATGAGCAGTTCTTC. Its translation: CASSWTGSVFSYNEQFF.

This clonotype showed up just a few times. This chain joins TRBV7-9 and TRBJ2-7; D may be TRBD1 or TRBD2 (6 bases each). Germline V CDR1 and CDR2: SEHNR, FQNEAQ (reference sequence). CDR3 size: 15 residues. V was pared by 1 base and J by 12 bases, with 22 bases between. The CDR3 here is CASSLEGGSAVVRYF. CDR3 sequence (DNA): TGTGCCAGCAGCTTAGAAGGGGGGTCAGCGGTAGTGCGGTACTTC.

The V gene is TRBV20-1, the J gene TRBJ1-1, with D unclear. The CDR3 extends over 14 amino acids. The germline V gene encodes CDR1 DFQATT and CDR2 SNEGSKA (reference sequence). The V end was cut by 0 bases, the J end by 0 bases, with 8 bases between. The CDR3 DNA sequence: TGCAGTGCTAGAGACGAGGTACTGAACACTGAAGCTTTCTTT. It translates to CSARDEVLNTEAFF.

Written as DNA, the CDR3 is TGTGCCAGCAGCATCGTAAAGGGGATCTATGGCTACACCTTC. Encoded protein: CASSIVKGIYGYTF. The chain has TRBV7-9 and TRBJ1-2; possibly TRBD1 for D (5 bases). The V end lost 5 bases, the J end lost 4 bases, and 14 bases lay between the germline ends. From germline, CDR1 is SEHNR and CDR2 FQNEAQ (reference sequence). The CDR3 runs to 14 residues.

This clonotype appeared many times. The J gene is TRBJ2-7, the V gene TRBV9; a possible D gene is TRBD1 (5 bases). V lost 2 bases and J lost 2, with 11 bases in between. The CDR3 consists of 14 residues. From germline, CDR1 is SGDLS and CDR2 YYNGEE. The CDR3 loop reads CASSVAGNAYEQYF. CDR3 bases: TGTGCCAGCAGCGTGGCAGGGAATGCCTACGAGCAGTACTTC.